This entry is about one T cell receptor (beta chain). Antigen specificity is unknown. These data belong to a study of cytomegalovirus exposure and HLA in healthy donors. Study-level results: As a later analysis revealed, the rate of TCR association differed by HLA locus, with DRB1 most and HLA-C fewest. Among CMV-associated TCR beta chains, most appeared HLA-restricted in a later analysis. TCR beta sequences reportedly predicted most subjects' HLA-A and HLA-B alleles accurately.

Primers included in the PCR were 60 Vbeta and 13 Jbeta primers. The method was immunoSEQ multiplex PCR; TCRdb's version includes in-frame clones alone and lacks a portion of them. The sample lists about 140,000 clones, roughly 78% occurring once. CDR3 length equals 14 residues. V was trimmed by 2 bases and J by 0 bases, leaving 6 bases between them. Germline lookup yields CDR1 SGHRS and CDR2 YFSETQ. The clonotype was recovered from a female donor in good health and CMV-seronegative. Sequencing used PBMCs. The V gene is TRBV5-1, the J gene TRBJ2-1; maybe TRBD1 (5 bases). CDR3 nucleotides: TGCGCCAGCAGCTTACAGGACTCCTACAATGAGCAGTTCTTC. This codes for CASSLQDSYNEQFF.